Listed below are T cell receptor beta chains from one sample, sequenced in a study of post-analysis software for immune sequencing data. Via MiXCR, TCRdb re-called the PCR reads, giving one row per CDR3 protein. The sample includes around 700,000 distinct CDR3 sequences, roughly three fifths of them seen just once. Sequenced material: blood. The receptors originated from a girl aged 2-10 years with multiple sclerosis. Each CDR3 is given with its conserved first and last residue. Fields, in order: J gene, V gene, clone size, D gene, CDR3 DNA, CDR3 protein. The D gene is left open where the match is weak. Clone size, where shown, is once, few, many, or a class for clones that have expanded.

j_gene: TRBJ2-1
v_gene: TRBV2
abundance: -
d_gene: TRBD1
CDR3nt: TGTGCCAGCAGCTCCACAGGGGGCGCGATCAATGAGCAGTTCTTC
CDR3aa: CASSSTGGAINEQFF

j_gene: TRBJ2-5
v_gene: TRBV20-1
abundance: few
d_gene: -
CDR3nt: TGCAGTGCTAGAGATGGGGCTAGTTCCCTGGAGACCCAGTACTTC
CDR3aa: CSARDGASSLETQYF

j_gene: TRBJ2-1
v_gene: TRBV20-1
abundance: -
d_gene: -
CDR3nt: TGCAGTGCCACCCGGGGGCCCCATGAGCAGTTCTTC
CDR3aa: CSATRGPHEQFF

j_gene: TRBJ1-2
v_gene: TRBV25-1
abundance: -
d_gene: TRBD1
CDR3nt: TGTGCCAGCAGTGCTCAGGGGGCTGTAGGCTACACCTTC
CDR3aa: CASSAQGAVGYTF

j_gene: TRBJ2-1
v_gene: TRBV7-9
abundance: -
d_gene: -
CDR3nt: TGTGCCAGTAGATCGTCCGGGACACCCGACAATGAGCAGTTCTTC
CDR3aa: CASRSSGTPDNEQFF

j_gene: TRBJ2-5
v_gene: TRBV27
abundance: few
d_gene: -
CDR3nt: TGTGCCAGCAGTCCTACCGTAAGAGAGACCCAGTACTTC
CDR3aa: CASSPTVRETQYF

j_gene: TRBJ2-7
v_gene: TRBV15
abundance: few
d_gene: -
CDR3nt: TGTGCCACCAGCAGAGATATGGGGGGCTACGAGCAGTACTTC
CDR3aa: CATSRDMGGYEQYF

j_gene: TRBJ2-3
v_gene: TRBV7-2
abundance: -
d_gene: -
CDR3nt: TGTGCCAGCAGGTCCTGGCCAGATACGCAGTATTTT
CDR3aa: CASRSWPDTQYF

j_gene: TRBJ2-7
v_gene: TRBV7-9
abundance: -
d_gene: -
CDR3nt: TGTGCCAGCAGCTTAGAGTCTAGTGGCAGGGCCTACGAGCAGTACTTC
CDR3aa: CASSLESSGRAYEQYF

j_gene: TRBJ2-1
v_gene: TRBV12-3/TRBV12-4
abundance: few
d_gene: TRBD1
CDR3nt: TGTGCCAGCAGCTTTGGACAGGGGGCCGGCAATGAGCAGTTCTTC
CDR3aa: CASSFGQGAGNEQFF

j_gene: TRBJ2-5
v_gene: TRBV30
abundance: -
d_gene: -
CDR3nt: TGTGCCTGGAAGACGGGCATATCGTACCAAGAGACCCAGTACTTC
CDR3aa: CAWKTGISYQETQYF

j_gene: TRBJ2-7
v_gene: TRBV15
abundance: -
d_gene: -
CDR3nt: TGTGCCACCAGCAGACGTCGGCAGACGCCCAGGTACGAGCAGTACTTC
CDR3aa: CATSRRRQTPRYEQYF

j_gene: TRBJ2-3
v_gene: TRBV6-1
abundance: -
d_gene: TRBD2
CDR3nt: TGTGCCACCCTTCTACTAGCGGGAGGCCCAGATACGCAGTATTTT
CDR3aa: CATLLLAGGPDTQYF

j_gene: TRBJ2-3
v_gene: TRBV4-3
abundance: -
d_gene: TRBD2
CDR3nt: TGCGCCTGCAGCCCCAGGGGGACTAGCGGGGGTCCAGATACGCAGTATTTT
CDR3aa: CACSPRGTSGGPDTQYF

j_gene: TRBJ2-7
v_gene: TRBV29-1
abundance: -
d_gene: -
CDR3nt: TGCAGCGTAAGCGAATGGACGGGGGGCGGCGAGCAGTACTTC
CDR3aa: CSVSEWTGGGEQYF

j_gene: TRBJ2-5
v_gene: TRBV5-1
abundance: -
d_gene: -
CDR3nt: TGCGCCAGCAGCTTGGCCCCGGGACGGAAGTTTCAAGAGACCCAGTACTTC
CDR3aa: CASSLAPGRKFQETQYF

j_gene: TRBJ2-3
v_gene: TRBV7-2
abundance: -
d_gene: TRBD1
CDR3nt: TGTGCCAGCAGCTTAAGGGGACAGGGGATCACAGATACGCAGTATTTT
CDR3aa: CASSLRGQGITDTQYF

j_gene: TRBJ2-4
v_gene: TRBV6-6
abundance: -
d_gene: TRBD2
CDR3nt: TGTGCCAGCAGTGACGTAGCGGGGTCTAGAAACATTCAGTACTTC
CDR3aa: CASSDVAGSRNIQYF